These 4 T cell receptor beta chains came from one sample sequenced in a study of T cell changes during pregnancy in multiple sclerosis. The method was immunoSEQ multiplex PCR; TCRdb's version includes in-frame clones alone and lacks a portion of them. The sample records 50,000 or so clones, more than 80% being singletons. Sequences were derived from CD4+ T cells from peripheral blood mononuclear cells, sampled before pregnancy. These receptor sequences come from a female donor with multiple sclerosis, enrolled in a pregnancy study.

The chain is built from TRBV29-1 and TRBJ2-5; possibly TRBD2 for D (5 bases). Trimming took off 2 bases at V and 5 bases at J, with 21 bases between the two ends. The CDR3 has 16 residues. Germline-derived CDR1 and CDR2 are SQVTM and ANQGSEA. For the CDR3, the DNA is TGCAGCGTTGAAACCCGGCTGGGAGAATGGGTGGAGACCCAGTACTTC. It specifies CSVETRLGEWVETQYF.

This chain connects TRBV19 to TRBJ2-3; 11 bases are a match to TRBD2. The germline V gene encodes CDR1 LNHDA and CDR2 SQIVND (reference sequence). The CDR3 runs to 16 residues. V lost 5 bases and J lost 2; bases outside the gene matches: 6. The CDR3 DNA follows: TGTGCCAGTAGTGGCGGGACTAGCGGTTTCACAGATACGCAGTATTTT. It codes for CASSGGTSGFTDTQYF. Using reference TRBV19 and TRBJ2-3 for the parts outside the CDR3, the full variable domain is DGGITQSPKYLFRKEGQNVTLSCEQNLNHDAMYWYRQDPGQGLRLIYYSQIVNDFQKGDIAEGYSVSREKKESFPLTVTSAQKNPTAFYLCASSGGTSGFTDTQYFGPGTRLTVL.

V and J are TRBV29-1 and TRBJ1-1; D possibly corresponds to TRBD1 (6 bases). The V end was cut by 4 bases, the J end by 8 bases, with 14 bases between. This CDR3 has 12 residues. CDR1 and CDR2 from the germline V gene are SQVTM and ANQGSEA. The CDR3 is CSVVTRDNEAFF. The CDR3 DNA reads as TGCAGCGTTGTCACACGGGACAACGAAGCTTTCTTT.

This chain uses TRBV4-1 with TRBJ1-2, with a tentative D call TRBD1 (5 bases). V gave up 1 base and J gave up 7 bases, with 16 bases separating them. This CDR3 is 15 amino acids long. Germline-derived CDR1 and CDR2 are MGHRA and YSYEKL. CDR3 DNA: TGCGCCAGCAGCCAAGTCCCCAGGGTATTGGGTGGCTACACCTTC. Its protein is CASSQVPRVLGGYTF.